One and the same sample provided the 15 T cell receptor beta chains below, sequenced in a study of blood T cell repertoires in COVID-19. Repertoires were generated with immunoSEQ multiplex PCR, while TCRdb's copy carries only in-frame clones and drops some. The top ten hold roughly 3.5% of the sample, which has roughly 30,000 clones, approximately 90% seen once. The material sequenced was peripheral blood. These receptors were obtained from a man aged 60-69 years with acute or convalescent COVID-19.

V is TRBV15 and J is TRBJ2-2; 11 positions match TRBD1. The CDR3 covers 16 residues. The germline V gene has CDR1 LNHNV and CDR2 YYDKDF (reference sequence). V was clipped by 6 bases and J by 4 bases; unmatched bases: 7. CDR3 sequence: CATRTRDRGVTGELFF. In DNA form, the CDR3 reads TGTGCCACCAGAACCCGGGACAGGGGGGTCACCGGGGAGCTGTTTTTT.

Here the CDR3 DNA reads TGTGCCAGCTCACCAAACCAGGGCCAAGAGACCCAGTACTTC. It encodes CASSPNQGQETQYF. J is TRBJ2-5 and V is TRBV18; a possible D gene is TRBD1 (5 bases). V lost 2 bases to trimming and J lost 1 base, with 8 bases between them. The CDR3 has 14 residues. Germline CDR1 KGHSH, CDR2 LQKENI.

V usage is TRBV7-2 and J usage is TRBJ1-1; 7 bases are shared with TRBD1. Losses at the gene ends were 5 bases for V and 7 bases for J; bases not matched to a gene: 4. CDR1 and CDR2 from the germline V gene are SGHTA and FQGNSA. The CDR3 runs to 12 residues. The CDR3 nucleotides read TGTGCCAGCAGCGCCCGGGACAGTGAAGCTTTCTTT. Translated: CASSARDSEAFF.

The gene calls are TRBV30 and TRBJ2-3; D gene uncertain. This CDR3 has 11 amino acids. The germline V and J ends were trimmed by 0 bases and 7 bases, with 5 bases remaining between them. Per germline, CDR1 GTSNPN and CDR2 SVGIG (reference sequence). The CDR3 coding sequence is TGTGCCTGGAGTGTACTGAATACGCAGTATTTT. Protein: CAWSVLNTQYF.

The chain links TRBV27 to TRBJ1-2, with D uncertain. The germline gives CDR1 MNHEY, CDR2 SMNVEV (reference sequence). This CDR3 spans 14 amino acids. The ends were cut back, 6 bases at V and 9 bases at J, with 20 bases in the middle. The CDR3 sequence is CASSRDRELRSYTF. CDR3 DNA: TGTGCCAGCAGCCGCGATCGGGAGCTGCGGAGCTACACCTTC.

The chain employs TRBV30 and TRBJ1-3; TRBD1 is a possible D gene (5 bases). The V gene's germline CDR1 is GTSNPN and CDR2 SVGIG (reference sequence). CDR3 length: 18 amino acids. Deletions cut 2 bases from V and 0 bases from J, with 20 bases between. CDR3 protein: CAWSYRGMEGYSGNTIYF. The CDR3 nucleotides are TGTGCCTGGAGTTATAGGGGAATGGAGGGGTACTCTGGAAACACCATATATTTT.

The chain employs TRBV18 and TRBJ2-7; D might be TRBD1 (5 bases). This CDR3 is built from 16 residues. V was pared by 4 bases and J by 5 bases, with 21 bases between. Germline V gene data show CDR1 as KGHSH and CDR2 as LQKENI. The DNA of the CDR3 is TGTGCCAGCTCACTTACAGGAAATCCCGCCGGAGACGAGCAGTACTTC. Protein: CASSLTGNPAGDEQYF.

This sequence joins TRBV11-2 and TRBJ2-1, with 11 bases matching TRBD2. Trimming at V came to 5 bases and at J to 4 bases, leaving 13 bases not matched to a gene. This CDR3 spans 18 amino acids. The germline gives CDR1 SGHAT, CDR2 FQNNGV. The CDR3: CASSRLAGINLVYNEQFF. CDR3 nucleotide sequence: TGTGCCAGCAGCCGACTAGCGGGAATCAATCTAGTGTACAATGAGCAGTTCTTC.

This rearrangement joins TRBV11-2 to TRBJ2-1; 10 bases fit TRBD2. The CDR3 spans 16 residues. The junction had 9 bases not matched to a gene; V was cut back by 4 bases and J by 6 bases. CDR1 SGHAT and CDR2 FQNNGV come from the germline V gene. CDR3 residues: CASSSKTGTSANEQFF. CDR3 nucleotide sequence: TGTGCCAGCAGCTCCAAGACCGGGACTAGCGCCAATGAGCAGTTCTTC.

This chain uses TRBV30 with TRBJ1-1; a possible D gene is TRBD1 (6 bases). The CDR3 loop spans 15 amino acids. The germline gives CDR1 GTSNPN, CDR2 SVGIG (reference sequence). The ends were cut back, 0 bases at V and 7 bases at J, with 18 bases in the middle. The CDR3 bases are TGTGCCTGGAGTGTACAGGGACTCCCGGGGGGTGAAGCTTTCTTT. Its translation is CAWSVQGLPGGEAFF.

The chain recombines TRBV11-2 with TRBJ1-2, with TRBD1 matching over 8 bases. Germline CDR1 reads SGHAT; CDR2 reads FQNNGV. This CDR3 has 17 amino acids. The V gene end was trimmed by 2 bases and the J gene end by 1 base; junction bases not matched to a gene: 9. Here the CDR3 reads CASSLSAGQARNYGYTF. CDR3 nucleotide sequence: TGTGCCAGCAGCTTATCGGCGGGACAGGCCCGTAACTATGGCTACACCTTC.

This chain links TRBV15 with TRBJ1-6, with 8 nucleotides matching TRBD1. The germline V gene encodes CDR1 LNHNV and CDR2 YYDKDF (reference sequence). V trimming: 3 bases; J trimming: 10 bases; junction bases outside the gene matches: 11. CDR3 length: 16 amino acids. This CDR3 reads CATSSAGGGGRSPLHF. The CDR3 DNA follows: TGTGCCACCAGCAGCGCAGGGGGCGGGGGCCGGTCACCCCTCCACTTT.

The chain is built from TRBV2 and TRBJ2-2, with TRBD2 matching over 7 bases. The germline V gene has CDR1 SNHLY and CDR2 FYNNEI. CDR3 length equals 15 residues. Trimming cost V 0 bases and J 6 bases; bases outside gene matches: 4. The CDR3 sequence: CASSEAFGGSGELFF. The CDR3 DNA sequence: TGTGCCAGCAGTGAAGCGTTCGGGGGGTCCGGGGAGCTGTTTTTT. Combining the CDR3 with reference TRBV2 and TRBJ2-2 gives the whole variable domain EPEVTQTPSHQVTQMGQEVILRCVPISNHLYFYWYRQILGQKVEFLVSFYNNEISEKSEIFDDQFSVERPDGSNFTLKIRSTKLEDSAMYFCASSEAFGGSGELFFGEGSRLTVL.

The chain joins TRBV11-2 to TRBJ2-7; the match to TRBD1 covers 8 bases. Unmatched junction bases numbered 4, after V lost 1 base and J lost 5 bases. Germline V gene data show CDR1 as SGHAT and CDR2 as FQNNGV. The CDR3 contains 14 residues. In nucleotides, the CDR3 is TGTGCCAGCAGCTTAGGGACAGGGAGGCACGAGCAGTACTTC. Its translation: CASSLGTGRHEQYF.

The rearrangement joins TRBV6-2 or TRBV6-3 to TRBJ1-5, with 8 positions matching TRBD1. Looked up from germline, CDR1 is MNHEY and CDR2 is SVGEGT. The CDR3 has 15 residues. Trimming cost V 7 bases and J 3 bases; bases outside gene matches: 8. As DNA, the CDR3 is TGTGCCAGCACCCCGGGACAGGCCTTCAATCAGCCCCAGCATTTT. It translates to CASTPGQAFNQPQHF.